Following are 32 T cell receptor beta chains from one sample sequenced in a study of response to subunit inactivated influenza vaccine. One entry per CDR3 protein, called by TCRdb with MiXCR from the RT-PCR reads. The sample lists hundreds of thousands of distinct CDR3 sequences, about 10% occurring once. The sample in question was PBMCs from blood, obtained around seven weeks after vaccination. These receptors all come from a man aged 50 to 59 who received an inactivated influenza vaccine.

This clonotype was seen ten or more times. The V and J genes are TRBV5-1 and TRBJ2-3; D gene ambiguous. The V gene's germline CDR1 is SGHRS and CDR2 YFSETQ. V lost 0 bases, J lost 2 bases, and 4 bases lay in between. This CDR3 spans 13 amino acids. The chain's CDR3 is CASSLVPTDTQYF. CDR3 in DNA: TGCGCCAGCAGCTTGGTTCCCACAGATACGCAGTATTTT.

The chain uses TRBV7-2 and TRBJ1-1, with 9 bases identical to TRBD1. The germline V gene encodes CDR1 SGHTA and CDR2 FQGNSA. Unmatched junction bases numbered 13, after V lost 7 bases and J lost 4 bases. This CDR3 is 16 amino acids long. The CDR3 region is CASTLRTGAGGTEAFF. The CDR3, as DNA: TGTGCCAGCACCCTCAGGACAGGGGCAGGGGGCACTGAAGCTTTCTTT.

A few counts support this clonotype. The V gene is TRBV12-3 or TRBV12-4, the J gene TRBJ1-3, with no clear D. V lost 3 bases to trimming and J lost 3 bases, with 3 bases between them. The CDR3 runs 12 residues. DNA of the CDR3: TGTGCCAGCAGTTTTCTTGGAAACACCATATATTTT. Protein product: CASSFLGNTIYF.

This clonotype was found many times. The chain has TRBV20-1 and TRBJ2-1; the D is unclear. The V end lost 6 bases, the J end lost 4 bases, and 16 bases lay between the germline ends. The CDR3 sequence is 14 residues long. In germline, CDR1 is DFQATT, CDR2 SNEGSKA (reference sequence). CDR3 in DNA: TGCAGTGCCGGACCGCTTAATTTTTACAATGAGCAGTTCTTC. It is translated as CSAGPLNFYNEQFF.

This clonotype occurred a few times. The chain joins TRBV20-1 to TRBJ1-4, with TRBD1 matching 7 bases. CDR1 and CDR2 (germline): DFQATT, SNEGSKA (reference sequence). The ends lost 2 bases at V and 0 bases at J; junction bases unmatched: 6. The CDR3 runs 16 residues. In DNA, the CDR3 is TGCAGTGCTAGAAAAGGGGGCCAAGCAACTAATGAAAAACTGTTTTTT. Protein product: CSARKGGQATNEKLFF.

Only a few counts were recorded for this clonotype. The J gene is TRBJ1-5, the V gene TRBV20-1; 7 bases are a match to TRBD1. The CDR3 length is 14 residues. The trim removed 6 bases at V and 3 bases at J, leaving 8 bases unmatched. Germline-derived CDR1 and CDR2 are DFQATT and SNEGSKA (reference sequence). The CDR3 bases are TGCAGTGCCTCCGGGACAGCCAACAATCAGCCCCAGCATTTT. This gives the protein CSASGTANNQPQHF.

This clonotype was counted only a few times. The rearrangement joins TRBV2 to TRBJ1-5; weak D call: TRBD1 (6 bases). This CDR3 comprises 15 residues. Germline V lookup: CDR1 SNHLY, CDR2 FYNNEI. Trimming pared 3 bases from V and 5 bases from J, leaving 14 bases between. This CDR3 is CASSETIQGYQPQHF. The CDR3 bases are TGTGCCAGCAGTGAGACTATACAGGGATATCAGCCCCAGCATTTT.

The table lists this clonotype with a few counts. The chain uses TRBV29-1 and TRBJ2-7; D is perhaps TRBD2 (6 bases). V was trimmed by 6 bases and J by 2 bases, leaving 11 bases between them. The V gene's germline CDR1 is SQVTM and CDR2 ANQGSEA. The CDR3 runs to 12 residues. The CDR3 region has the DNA TGCAGCGTGGGAGGACGGACCTACGAGCAGTACTTC. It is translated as CSVGGRTYEQYF.

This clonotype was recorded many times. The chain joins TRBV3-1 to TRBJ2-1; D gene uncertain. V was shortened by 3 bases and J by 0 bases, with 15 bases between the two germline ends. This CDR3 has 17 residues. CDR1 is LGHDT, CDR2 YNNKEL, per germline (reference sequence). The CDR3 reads CASSHRSVRSSYNEQFF. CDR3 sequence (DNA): TGTGCCAGCAGCCACAGATCAGTACGAAGCTCCTACAATGAGCAGTTCTTC.

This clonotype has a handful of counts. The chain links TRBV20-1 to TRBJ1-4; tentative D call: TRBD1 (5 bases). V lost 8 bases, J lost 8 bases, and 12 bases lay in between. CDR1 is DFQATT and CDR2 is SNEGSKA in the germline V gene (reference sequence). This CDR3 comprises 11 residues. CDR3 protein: CSSRWGEKLFF. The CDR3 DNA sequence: TGCAGTTCCCGATGGGGGGAAAAACTGTTTTTT.

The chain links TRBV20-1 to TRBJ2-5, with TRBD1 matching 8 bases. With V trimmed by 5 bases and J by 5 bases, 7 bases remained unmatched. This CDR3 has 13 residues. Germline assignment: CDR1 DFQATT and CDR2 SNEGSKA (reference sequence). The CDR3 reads CSARGQALETQYF. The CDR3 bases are TGCAGTGCTCGGGGACAGGCCTTGGAGACCCAGTACTTC.

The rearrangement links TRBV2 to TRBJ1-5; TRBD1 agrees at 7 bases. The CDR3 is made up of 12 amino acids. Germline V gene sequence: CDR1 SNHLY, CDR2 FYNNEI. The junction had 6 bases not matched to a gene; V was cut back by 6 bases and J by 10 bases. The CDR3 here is CASRDDRAPQHF. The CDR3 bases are TGTGCCAGCAGAGACGACAGGGCTCCCCAGCATTTT.

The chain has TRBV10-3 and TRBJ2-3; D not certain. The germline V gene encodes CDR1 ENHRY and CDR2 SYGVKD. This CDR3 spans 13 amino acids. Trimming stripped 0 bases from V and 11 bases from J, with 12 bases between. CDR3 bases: TGTGCCATCAGTGAGTCCAATGGCGTAGGGCAGTATTTT. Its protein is CAISESNGVGQYF.

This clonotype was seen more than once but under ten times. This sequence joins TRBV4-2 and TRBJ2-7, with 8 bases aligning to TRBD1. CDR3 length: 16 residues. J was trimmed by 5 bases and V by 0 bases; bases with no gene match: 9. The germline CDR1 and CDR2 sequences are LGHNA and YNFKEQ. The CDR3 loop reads CASSQDLGTGRNEQYF. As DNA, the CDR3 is TGTGCCAGCAGCCAAGATCTTGGGACAGGCCGCAACGAGCAGTACTTC.

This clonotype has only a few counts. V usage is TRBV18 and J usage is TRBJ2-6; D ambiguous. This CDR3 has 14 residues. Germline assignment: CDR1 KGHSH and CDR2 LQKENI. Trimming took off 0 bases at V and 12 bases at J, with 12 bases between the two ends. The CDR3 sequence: CASSPPVQFFVLTF. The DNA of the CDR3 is TGTGCCAGCTCACCACCCGTACAGTTTTTCGTCCTGACTTTC.

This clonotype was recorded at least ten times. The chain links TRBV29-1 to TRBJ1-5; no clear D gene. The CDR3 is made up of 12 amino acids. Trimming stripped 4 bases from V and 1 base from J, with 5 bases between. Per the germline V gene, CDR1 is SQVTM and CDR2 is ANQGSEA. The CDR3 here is CSVGTSNQPQHF. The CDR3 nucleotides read TGCAGCGTTGGGACGAGCAATCAGCCCCAGCATTTT.

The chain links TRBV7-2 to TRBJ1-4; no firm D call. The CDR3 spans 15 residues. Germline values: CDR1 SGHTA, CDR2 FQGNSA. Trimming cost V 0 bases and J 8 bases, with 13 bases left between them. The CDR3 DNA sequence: TGTGCCAGCAGCTTAGCGCCCCGGAGGAGCGAAAAACTGTTTTTT. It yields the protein CASSLAPRRSEKLFF.

CDR3: CASSVSGGDSYEQYF. Written as DNA, the CDR3 is TGTGCCAGCAGCGTAAGTGGGGGAGACTCCTACGAGCAGTACTTC. The chain combines TRBV9 with TRBJ2-7; possibly TRBD1 or TRBD2 for D (5 bases each). This CDR3 spans 15 amino acids. The V gene lost 1 base and the J gene lost 0 bases, with 11 bases spanning the gap. Germline CDR1 SGDLS, CDR2 YYNGEE.

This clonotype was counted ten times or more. The CDR3 sequence: CASSRGVLYNEQFF. The CDR3 DNA sequence: TGCGCCAGCAGCCGGGGCGTCCTTTACAATGAGCAGTTCTTC. The chain employs TRBV5-1 and TRBJ2-1, with D possibly called TRBD1 or TRBD2 (5 bases each). V lost 4 bases to trimming and J lost 4 bases, with 12 bases between them. CDR1 SGHRS and CDR2 YFSETQ come from the germline V gene. The CDR3 contains 14 residues.

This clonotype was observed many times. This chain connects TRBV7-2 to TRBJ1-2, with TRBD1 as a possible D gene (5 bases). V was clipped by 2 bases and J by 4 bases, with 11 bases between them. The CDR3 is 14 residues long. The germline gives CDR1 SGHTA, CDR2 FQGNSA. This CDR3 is CASSLFREPYGYTF. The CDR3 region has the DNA TGTGCCAGCAGCTTATTCAGGGAACCCTATGGCTACACCTTC.

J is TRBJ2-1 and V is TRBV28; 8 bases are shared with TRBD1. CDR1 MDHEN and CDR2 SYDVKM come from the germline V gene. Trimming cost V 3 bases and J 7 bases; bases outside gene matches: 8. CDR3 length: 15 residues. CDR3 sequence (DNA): TGTGCCAGCAGTTTCATTGGGCAGGGGGCGAATGAGCAGTTCTTC. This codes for CASSFIGQGANEQFF.

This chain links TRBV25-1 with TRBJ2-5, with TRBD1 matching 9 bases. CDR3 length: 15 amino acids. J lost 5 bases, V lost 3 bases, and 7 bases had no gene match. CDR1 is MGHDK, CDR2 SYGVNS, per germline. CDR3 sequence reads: CASSEFTGGVETQYF. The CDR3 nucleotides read TGTGCCAGCAGTGAGTTCACAGGGGGCGTGGAGACCCAGTACTTC.

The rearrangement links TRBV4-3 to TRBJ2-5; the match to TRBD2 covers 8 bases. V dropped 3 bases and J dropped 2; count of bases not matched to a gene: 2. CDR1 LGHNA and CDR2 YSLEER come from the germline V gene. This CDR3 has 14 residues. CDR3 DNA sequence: TGCGCCAGCAGCCAGGGACTAGTTCAAGAGACCCAGTACTTC. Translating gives CASSQGLVQETQYF.

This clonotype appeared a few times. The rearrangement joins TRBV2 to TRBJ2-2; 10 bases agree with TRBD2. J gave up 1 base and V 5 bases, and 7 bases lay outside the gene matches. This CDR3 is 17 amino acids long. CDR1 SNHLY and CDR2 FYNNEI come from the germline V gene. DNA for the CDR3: TGTGCCAGCAGTAGCCAGGGACTAGCGCGGAACACCGGGGAGCTGTTTTTT. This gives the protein CASSSQGLARNTGELFF.

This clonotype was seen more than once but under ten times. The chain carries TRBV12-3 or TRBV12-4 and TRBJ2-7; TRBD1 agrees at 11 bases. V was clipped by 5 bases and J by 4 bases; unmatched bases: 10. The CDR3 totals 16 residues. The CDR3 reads CASSPRGDRGGYEQYF. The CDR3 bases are TGTGCCAGCAGTCCCCGGGGGGACAGGGGGGGGTACGAGCAGTACTTC.

CDR3 region: CSASGAEFSYNEQFF. CDR3 nucleotides: TGCAGTGCTAGTGGCGCGGAGTTTTCCTACAATGAGCAGTTCTTC. V usage is TRBV20-1 and J usage is TRBJ2-1; D call uncertain. The CDR3 consists of 15 residues. Germline values: CDR1 DFQATT, CDR2 SNEGSKA (reference sequence). V lost 3 bases and J 1 base, leaving 13 bases between the germline ends.

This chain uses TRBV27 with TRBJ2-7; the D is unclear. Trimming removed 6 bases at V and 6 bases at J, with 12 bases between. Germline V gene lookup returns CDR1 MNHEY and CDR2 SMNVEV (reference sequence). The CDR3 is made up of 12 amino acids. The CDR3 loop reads CASSPNVGEQYF. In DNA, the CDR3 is TGTGCCAGCAGCCCAAACGTAGGCGAGCAGTACTTC.

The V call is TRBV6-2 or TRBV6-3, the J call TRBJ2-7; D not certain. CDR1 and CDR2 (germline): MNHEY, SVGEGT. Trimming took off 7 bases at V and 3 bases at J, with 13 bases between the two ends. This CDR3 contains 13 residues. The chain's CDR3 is CASTRPEVYEQYF. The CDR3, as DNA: TGTGCCAGCACCCGCCCCGAGGTCTACGAGCAGTACTTC.

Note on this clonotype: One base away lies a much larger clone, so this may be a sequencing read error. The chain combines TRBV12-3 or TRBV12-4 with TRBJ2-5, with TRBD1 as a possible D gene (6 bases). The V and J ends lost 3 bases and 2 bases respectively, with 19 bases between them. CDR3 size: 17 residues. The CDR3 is CASSFRGQTAEQETQYF. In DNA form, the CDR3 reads TGTGCCAGCAGTTTCCGCGGACAGACAGCTGAACAAGAGACCCAGTACTTC.

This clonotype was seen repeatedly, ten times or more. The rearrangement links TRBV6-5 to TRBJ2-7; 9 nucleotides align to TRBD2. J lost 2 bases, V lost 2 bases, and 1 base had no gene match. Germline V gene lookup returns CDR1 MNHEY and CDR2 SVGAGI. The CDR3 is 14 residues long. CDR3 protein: CASSYAGGPYEQYF. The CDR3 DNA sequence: TGTGCCAGCAGTTACGCGGGAGGGCCCTACGAGCAGTACTTC.

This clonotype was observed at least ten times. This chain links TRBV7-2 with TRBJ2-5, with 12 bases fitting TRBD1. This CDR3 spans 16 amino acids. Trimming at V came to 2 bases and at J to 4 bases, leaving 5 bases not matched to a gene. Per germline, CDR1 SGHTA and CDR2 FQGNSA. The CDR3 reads CASSLRGTGGPETQYF. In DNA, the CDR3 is TGTGCCAGCAGCTTAAGGGGGACAGGGGGCCCAGAGACCCAGTACTTC.

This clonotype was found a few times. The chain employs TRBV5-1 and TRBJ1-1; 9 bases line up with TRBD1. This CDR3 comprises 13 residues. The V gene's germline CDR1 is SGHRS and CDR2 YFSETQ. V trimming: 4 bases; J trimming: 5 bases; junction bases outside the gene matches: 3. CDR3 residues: CASSMGQGTEAFF. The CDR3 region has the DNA TGCGCCAGCAGCATGGGACAGGGAACTGAAGCTTTCTTT.